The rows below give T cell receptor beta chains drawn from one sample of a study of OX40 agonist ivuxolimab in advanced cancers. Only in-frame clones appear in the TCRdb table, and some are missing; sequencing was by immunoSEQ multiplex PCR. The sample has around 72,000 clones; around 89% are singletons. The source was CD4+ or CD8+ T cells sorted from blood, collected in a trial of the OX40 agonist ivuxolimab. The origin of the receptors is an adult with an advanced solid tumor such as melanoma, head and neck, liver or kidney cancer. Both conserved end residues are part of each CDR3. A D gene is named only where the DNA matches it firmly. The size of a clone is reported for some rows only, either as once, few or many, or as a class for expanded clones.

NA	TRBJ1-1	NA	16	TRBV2	CASSGGAGKGGAEAFF	TGTGCCAGCAGTGGCGGGGCAGGGAAGGGAGGCGCTGAAGCTTTCTTT
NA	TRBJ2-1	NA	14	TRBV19	CASSRQHSYNEQFF	TGTGCCAGTAGTAGGCAGCACTCCTACAATGAGCAGTTCTTC
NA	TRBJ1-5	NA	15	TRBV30	CVWSLRGGANQPQHF	TGTGTCTGGAGCCTTCGAGGGGGTGCGAATCAGCCCCAGCATTTT
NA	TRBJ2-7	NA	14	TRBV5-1	CASSLRTASYEQYF	TGCGCCAGCAGCTTGCGGACAGCCTCCTACGAGCAGTACTTC
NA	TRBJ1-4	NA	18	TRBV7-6	CASSSPYRSTRTNEKLFF	TGTGCCAGCAGCTCACCCTACCGATCGACCCGTACTAATGAAAAACTGTTTTTT
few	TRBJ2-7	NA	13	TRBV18	CASSQSGLGEQYF	TGTGCCAGCTCCCAAAGCGGTTTAGGCGAGCAGTACTTC
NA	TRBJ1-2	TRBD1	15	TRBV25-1	CASSQMGQGSYGYTF	TGTGCCAGCAGTCAGATGGGACAGGGGAGCTATGGCTACACCTTC
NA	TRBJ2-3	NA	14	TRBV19	CASSSRYGTDTQYF	TGTGCCAGTAGTAGTCGGTACGGCACAGATACGCAGTATTTT
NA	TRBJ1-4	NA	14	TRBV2	CASSDRPPMGGLFF	TGTGCCAGCAGTGATAGGCCGCCGATGGGGGGACTGTTTTTT
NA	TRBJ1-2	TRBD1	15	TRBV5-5	CASSTGGQGVNGYTF	TGTGCCAGCAGCACGGGGGGACAGGGTGTTAATGGCTACACCTTC
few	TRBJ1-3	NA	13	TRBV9	CASSVGDGNTIYF	TGTGCCAGCAGCGTAGGAGATGGAAACACCATATATTTT
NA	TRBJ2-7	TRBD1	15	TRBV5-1	CASSRERQGFGEQYF	TGCGCCAGCAGCCGAGAGAGACAGGGGTTTGGCGAGCAGTACTTC
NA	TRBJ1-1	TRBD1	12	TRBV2	CASSDRDTEAFF	TGTGCCAGCAGCGACAGGGACACTGAAGCTTTCTTT
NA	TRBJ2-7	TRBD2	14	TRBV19	CASSWSSGGYEQYF	TGTGCCAGTAGTTGGTCTAGCGGGGGCTACGAGCAGTACTTC
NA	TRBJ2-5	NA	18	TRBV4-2	CASSQDPSAGPGQETQYF	TGTGCCAGCAGCCAAGACCCGTCGGCCGGGCCGGGGCAAGAGACCCAGTACTTC
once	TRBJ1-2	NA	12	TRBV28	CASSFKHHGYTF	TGTGCCAGCAGTTTTAAACATCATGGCTACACCTTC
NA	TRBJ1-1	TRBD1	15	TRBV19	CASSIRDRGRTEAFF	TGTGCCAGTAGTATCCGGGACAGGGGGCGGACTGAAGCTTTCTTT
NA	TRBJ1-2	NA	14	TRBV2	CASSADSPTGGYTF	TGTGCCAGCAGCGCAGACAGCCCAACGGGTGGCTACACCTTC
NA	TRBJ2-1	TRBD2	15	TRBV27	CASSNRREQGNEQFF	TGTGCCAGCAGTAATCGGCGGGAGCAAGGAAATGAGCAGTTCTTC
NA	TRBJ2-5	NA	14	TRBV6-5	CARTLRTVQETQYF	TGTGCCAGGACTCTCCGGACAGTACAAGAGACCCAGTACTTC
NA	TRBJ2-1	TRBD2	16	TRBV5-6	CASSPYVGLAGFEQFF	TGTGCCAGCAGCCCGTATGTGGGACTAGCGGGGTTTGAGCAGTTCTTC
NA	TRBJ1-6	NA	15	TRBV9	CASSVGQAYNSPLHF	TGTGCCAGCAGCGTAGGGCAGGCCTATAATTCACCCCTCCACTTT
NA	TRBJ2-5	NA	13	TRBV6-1	CASSEVHTETQYF	TGTGCCAGCAGTGAAGTGCACACGGAGACCCAGTACTTC
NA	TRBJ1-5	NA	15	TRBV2	CASRGRPRSNQPQHF	TGTGCCAGCAGAGGACGGCCGCGGAGCAATCAGCCCCAGCATTTT
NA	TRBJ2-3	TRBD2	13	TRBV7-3	CASSAGGPDTQYF	TGTGCCAGCAGCGCGGGGGGGCCGGATACGCAGTATTTT
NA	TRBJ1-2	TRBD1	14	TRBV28	CASSLKGAWYGYTF	TGTGCCAGCAGTTTGAAGGGGGCCTGGTATGGCTACACCTTC
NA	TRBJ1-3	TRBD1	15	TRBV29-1	CSVGGTARSGNTIYF	TGCAGCGTTGGGGGGACAGCCCGCTCTGGAAACACCATATATTTT
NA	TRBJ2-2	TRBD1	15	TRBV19	CASRPTGVGGGELFF	TGTGCCAGTAGGCCGACAGGGGTTGGTGGCGGGGAGCTGTTTTTT
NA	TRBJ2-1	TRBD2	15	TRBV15	CATSREASGRYEQFF	TGTGCCACCAGCAGAGAGGCTAGCGGGAGATATGAGCAGTTCTTC
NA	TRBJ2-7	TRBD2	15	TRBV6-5	CASSSFAGETGEQYF	TGTGCCAGCAGTTCCTTCGCGGGAGAGACGGGAGAGCAGTACTTC
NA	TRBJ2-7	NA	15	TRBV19	CASSPRRLSTYEQYF	TGTGCCAGTAGTCCCCGGCGGCTTTCAACCTACGAGCAGTACTTC
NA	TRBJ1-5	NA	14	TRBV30	CAWSGSQRNQPQHF	TGTGCCTGGAGTGGGAGTCAGCGCAATCAGCCCCAGCATTTT
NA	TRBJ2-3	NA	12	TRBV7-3	CASSSGTDTQYF	TGTGCCAGCAGCTCCGGGACAGATACGCAGTATTTT
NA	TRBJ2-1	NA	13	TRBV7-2	CASSPRGVDEQFF	TGTGCCAGCAGCCCAAGGGGGGTTGATGAGCAGTTCTTC
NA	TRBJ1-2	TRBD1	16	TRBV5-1	CASSWGDRVANYGYTF	TGCGCCAGCAGCTGGGGGGACAGGGTGGCCAACTATGGCTACACCTTC
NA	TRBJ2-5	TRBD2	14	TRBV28	CASSPGTSLETQYF	TGTGCCAGCAGTCCAGGGACTAGTCTGGAGACCCAGTACTTC
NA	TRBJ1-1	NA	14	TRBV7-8	CASSRNRVNTEAFF	TGTGCCAGCAGTAGAAACAGGGTCAACACTGAAGCTTTCTTT
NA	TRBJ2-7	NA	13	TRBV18	CASSPLVSYEQYF	TGTGCCAGCTCACCCTTGGTCTCCTACGAGCAGTACTTC
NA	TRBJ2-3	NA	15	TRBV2	CASSQQGWGTDTQYF	TGTGCCAGCAGCCAACAAGGATGGGGCACAGATACGCAGTATTTT
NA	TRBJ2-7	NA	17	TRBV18	CASSPPWGTAYDYEQYF	TGTGCCAGCTCACCACCGTGGGGAACAGCATATGACTACGAGCAGTACTTC
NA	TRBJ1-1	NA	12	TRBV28	CASSPSYTEAFF	TGTGCCAGCAGCCCCTCCTACACTGAAGCTTTCTTT
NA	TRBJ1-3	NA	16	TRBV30	CAWSPLNLYSGNTIYF	TGTGCCTGGAGTCCCCTGAACTTATACTCTGGAAACACCATATATTTT